This T cell receptor (beta chain) was observed in a study of blood T cells in healthy people across ages (dated by TCRdb to the mid-2010s). Regarding the complete study: Template switching captured roughly one uniquely barcoded TCR beta cDNA molecule per two T cells in model experiments. The study measured age-related changes in TCR beta repertoire diversity using deep sequencing normalized with unique cDNA molecular identifiers. The donors were divided into four age groups: young (average around 15 years), middle-aged (under 40), aged (approximately 62) and long-lived (approximately 74). To avoid experimental bias, donors of different ages were randomly spread across the sequencing lanes. The study analyzed two additional independent replicas of 1 million unique cDNA reads from the same blood draw for two donors, one aged 18 to 30 and one aged 80 or older. On the study overall, not on this receptor specifically: Donor CMV infection status was unknown, potentially confounding age-related changes in expanded clonotypes. Compared with the aged group, more naive CD4+ T cells, fewer expanded clones and increased TCR diversity were shown by the long-lived group, suggesting age selection. Observed TCR beta diversity per million T cells fell roughly linearly with age, and a significant reduction was already apparent by age roughly 40. Estimates of total diversity based on one million sequenced T cells were regarded as lower bounds and as underestimates. Since profiling was done on bulk unsorted PBMCs, naive and antigen-experienced compartments could not be conclusively compared. A strong correlation was found between observed TCR beta diversity and the percentage of naive T cells measured by flow cytometry.

The cysteine opens and the phenylalanine closes a CDR3 of 16 amino acids. The only DNA kept is the CDR3, 48 bases in frame from the first base. CDR1 SGHRS and CDR2 YFSETQ are derived from the germline V gene. This clonotype showed up just a few times. Its antigen has not been determined. Compared with germline, one end of the junction differs, possibly owing to a read error. Libraries were prepared through 5' RACE. TCRdb records Illumina HiSeq 2500 as the sequencer. A second PCR of about 6 to 11 cycles was run with a J-beta primer mix and a sample-barcoded 5' primer. Each TCR beta cDNA molecule received a unique molecular identifier from a template-switch 5' adaptor carrying 12 random nucleotides. Each sample yielded at least 2.5 million CDR3-containing paired-end reads. All of the RNA was converted into first-strand cDNA using the Mint cDNA synthesis kit, with a TRBC-specific oligonucleotide serving as the primer. After uracil-DNA glycosylase treatment, a first 18-cycle PCR used universal primers M1SS and BC2_uni_R on all cDNA. As for how the authors treated the data: Normalization of each sample was performed by random selection of 1 million high-quality reads, each carrying a distinct molecular identifier. Reads sharing molecular identifiers were discarded rather than binned into consensus sequences. MiTCR, with a Q25 quality threshold and the strictest error-elimination algorithm, was used for CDR3 identification, clonotype clustering and error correction. A nonparametric unseen species model with Euler transformation was used to estimate a lower bound on total TCR beta diversity. Clones were called with MiXCR by TCRdb after fastp trimmed the public reads at Q25, and only in-frame beta chains were retained. Entries that share a CDR3 protein sequence are merged under the most common genes and DNA. The V and J calls here are based on TCRdb, not the publication. The sample contains hundreds of thousands of distinct CDR3 sequences, roughly 50% of them found a single time. 30% to 45% of the sample comes from the top ten.

The donors were under 40 Caucasian individuals from Russia, aged roughly 6 to 90 years, who were systemically healthy. About 10 milliliters of peripheral blood were collected from each donor into EDTA-treated Vacutainer tubes. PBMCs were isolated by Ficoll-Paque density-gradient centrifugation, with at least 7 million obtained per sample. Total RNA was extracted from PBMCs with Trizol reagent, with at least 6 micrograms obtained per sample. Naive CD45RAhigh/CD27high T cell percentages were measured by flow cytometry on a PBMC aliquot from every donor. The source is a man in his 60s in good health. Sequencing input: blood. Recombination connected TRBV5-1 to TRBJ2-5; TRBD1 is possibly the D segment (6 matching bases). Here the CDR3 is given as CASGLVGQPDQETQYF. The DNA sequence follows: TGCGCCAGCGGCTTGGTCGGACAGCCAGACCAAGAGACCCAGTACTTC.